This TCR beta chain was observed in a study of vaccination effects on CD4 cells after COVID-19. This clone was observed a single time. The target antigen is unknown. The data were produced by immunoSEQ multiplex PCR, yet TCRdb's version contains in-frame clones alone and is incomplete. The sample holds 67,000 or so clones, about 80% seen once. Trimming at V came to 2 bases and at J to 4 bases, leaving 15 bases not matched to a gene. The V gene's germline CDR1 is SGHRS and CDR2 YFSETQ. The CDR3 has 18 residues. Before sequencing, viral peptide pools were used by the ViraFEST assay to expand antigen-specific CD4+ T cells. Subsequent to less than 13 days of culture, CD4+ T cells were isolated. Participants each got two BNT162b2 or mRNA-1273 vaccine doses.

The sequence was obtained from a human donor who received a COVID-19 vaccine. The source material was CD4+ T cells from PBMCs cultured with HCoV-229E spike peptides, sampled after COVID-19 vaccination. The chain joins TRBV5-1 to TRBJ2-1, with 7 positions matching TRBD2. This CDR3 is CASSFQGSTMGLYNEQFF. The CDR3 DNA is TGCGCCAGCAGCTTCCAGGGCTCCACGATGGGACTATACAATGAGCAGTTCTTC.